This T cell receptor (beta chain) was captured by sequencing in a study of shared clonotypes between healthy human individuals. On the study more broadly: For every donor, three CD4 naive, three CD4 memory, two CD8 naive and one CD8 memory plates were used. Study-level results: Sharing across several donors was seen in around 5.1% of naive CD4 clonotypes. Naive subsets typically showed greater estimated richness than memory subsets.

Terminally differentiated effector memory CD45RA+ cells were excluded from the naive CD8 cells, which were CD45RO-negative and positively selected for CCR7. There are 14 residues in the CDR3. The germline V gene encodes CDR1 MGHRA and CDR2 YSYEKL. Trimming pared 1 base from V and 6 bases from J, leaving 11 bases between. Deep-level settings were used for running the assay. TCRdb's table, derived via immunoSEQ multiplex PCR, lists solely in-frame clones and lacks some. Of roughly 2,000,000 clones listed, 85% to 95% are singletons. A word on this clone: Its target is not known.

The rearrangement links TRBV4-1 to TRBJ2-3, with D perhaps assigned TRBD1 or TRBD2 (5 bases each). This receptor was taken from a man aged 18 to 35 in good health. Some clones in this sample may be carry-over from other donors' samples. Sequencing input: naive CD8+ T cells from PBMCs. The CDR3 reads CASSQGTGDDTQYF. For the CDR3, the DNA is TGCGCCAGCAGCCAAGGAACTGGGGACGATACGCAGTATTTT.